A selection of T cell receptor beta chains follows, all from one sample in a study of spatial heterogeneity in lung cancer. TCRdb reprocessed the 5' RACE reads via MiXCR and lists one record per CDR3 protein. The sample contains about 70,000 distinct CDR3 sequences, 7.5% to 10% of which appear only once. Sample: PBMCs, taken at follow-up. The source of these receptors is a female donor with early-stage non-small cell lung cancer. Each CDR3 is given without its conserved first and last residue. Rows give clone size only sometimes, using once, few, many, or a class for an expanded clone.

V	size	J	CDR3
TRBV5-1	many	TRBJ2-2	ASSLGLAGESGELF
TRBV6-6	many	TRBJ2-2	ASNHGLATGELF
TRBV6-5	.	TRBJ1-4	ASSHPPGQGEKLF
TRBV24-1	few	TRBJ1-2	ATSQGGSYGYT
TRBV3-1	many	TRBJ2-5	ASSQDLSSGEGETQY
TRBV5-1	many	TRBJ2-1	ASSLAKGPNEQF
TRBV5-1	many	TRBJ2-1	ASSYGLAGGPGGEQF
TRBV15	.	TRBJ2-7	ATSRGLADSYEQY
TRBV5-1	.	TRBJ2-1	ASSLQKTSYNEQF
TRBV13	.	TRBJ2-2	ASSPTATSGELF
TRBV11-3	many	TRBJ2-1	ASSSDLHNEQF
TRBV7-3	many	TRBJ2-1	ASSLIGQGYNEQF
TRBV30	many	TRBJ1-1	AWSVSGRDTEAF
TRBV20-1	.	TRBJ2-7	SAFFPGQSSYEQY
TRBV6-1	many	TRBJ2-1	ASWPSGYNEQF
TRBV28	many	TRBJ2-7	ASSFSSYEQY
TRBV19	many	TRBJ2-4	ASLGGLDIQY
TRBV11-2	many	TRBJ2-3	ASSSRTGGTDTQY
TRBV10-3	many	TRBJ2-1	AIMGGNEQF
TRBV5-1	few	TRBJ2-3	ASSIGQATDTQY
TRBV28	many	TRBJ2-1	ASSLLRGSGRNEQF
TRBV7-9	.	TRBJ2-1	ASRRTSGTEQF
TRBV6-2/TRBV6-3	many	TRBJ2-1	ASSYSLGGDV
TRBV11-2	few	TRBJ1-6	ASSKLDSPLH
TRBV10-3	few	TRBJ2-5	AISETTGKEETQY
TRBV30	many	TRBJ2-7	AWSRISYEQY
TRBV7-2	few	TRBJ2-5	ASSFEAGLQETQY
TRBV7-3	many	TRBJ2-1	ASSLTSTLGNEQF
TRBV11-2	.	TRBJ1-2	ASRGSGNYGYT
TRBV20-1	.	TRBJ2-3	SARDPSGTSGFGTDTQY
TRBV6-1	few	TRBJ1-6	ASSEGVMANSPLH
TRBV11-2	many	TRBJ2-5	ASSLRGAGRETQY
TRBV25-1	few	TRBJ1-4	ASSDWAEKLF
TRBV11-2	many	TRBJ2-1	ASSSGLGYNEQF
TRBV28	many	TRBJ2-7	ASSLRGLAYEQY
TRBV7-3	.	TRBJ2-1	ASSQAGPSSYNEQF
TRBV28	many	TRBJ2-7	ASSLEGTGTYEQY
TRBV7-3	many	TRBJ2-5	ASSNTGTSGETQY
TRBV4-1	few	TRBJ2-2	ASSQDMSGGTGELF
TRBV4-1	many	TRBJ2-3	ASSPPAAGERDTQY
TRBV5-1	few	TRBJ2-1	ASTPREAQPYNEQF
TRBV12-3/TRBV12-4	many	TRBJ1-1	ASRRDRADTEAF
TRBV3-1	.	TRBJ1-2	ASSWGRSTAYGYT
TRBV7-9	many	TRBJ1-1	ASRGVNTEAF
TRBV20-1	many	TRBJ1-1	SARDVQGGGSRTEAF
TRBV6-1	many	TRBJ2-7	ASRRRDYEQY